This TCR beta chain was retrieved from a study of blood T cells in healthy people across ages. CDR1 LGHNA and CDR2 YSLEER come from the germline V gene. This CDR3 spans 14 amino acids. With regard to this clonotype: An end of the junction does not agree with germline; a read error may underlie this.

The authors ran a second PCR of roughly 6 to 12 cycles using a sample-barcoded 5' primer and a J-beta primer mix. Using its own MiXCR run on the 5' RACE reads, TCRdb lists one record per CDR3 protein. The sample includes about 1.1 million distinct CDR3 sequences, around two fifths seen only once; the top ten take around 13%. The chain links TRBV4-3 to TRBJ2-1; D is undetermined. The TCR was taken from a man between 18 and 29 years old in good health. Material: blood. The CDR3 DNA sequence: TGCCCCAGCAGCCCCAGGACCCTGGGGAATGAGCAGTTCTTC. Amino acids: CPSSPRTLGNEQFF.